The 29 T cell receptor beta chains presented below share a single source sample, sequenced in a study of control samples from healthy donors and cancer patients. Sequenced by immunoSEQ multiplex PCR; TCRdb stores in-frame clones only, minus some. The sample yields 120,000 or so clones, roughly 94% seen once. Specimen: blood. Source of these receptors: a man between 25 and 39 years old in good health.

The chain has TRBV7-2 and TRBJ2-7; 9 bases agree with TRBD1. Germline assignment: CDR1 SGHTA and CDR2 FQGNSA. V was pared by 6 bases and J by 2 bases, with 5 bases of the junction left unmatched. This CDR3 is 14 amino acids long. The CDR3 loop is CASRTTGGPYEQYF. CDR3 bases: TGTGCCAGCAGGACCACAGGGGGCCCCTACGAGCAGTACTTC.

Here the CDR3 DNA reads TGTGCCAGCAGCGTATCCGGGGACGGCTACGAGCAGTACTTC. Amino acid sequence: CASSVSGDGYEQYF. This sequence joins TRBV9 and TRBJ2-7; either TRBD1 or TRBD2 may supply D (5 bases each). The CDR3 loop spans 14 amino acids. The germline V and J ends were trimmed by 1 base and 3 bases, with 11 bases remaining between them. CDR1 and CDR2 (germline): SGDLS, YYNGEE.

The chain employs TRBV6-6 and TRBJ2-6, with D possibly matching TRBD1 (6 bases). This CDR3 is built from 16 residues. V gave up 6 bases and J gave up 0 bases, with 12 bases separating them. Germline assignment: CDR1 MNHNY and CDR2 SVGAGI (reference sequence). The CDR3 coding sequence is TGTGCCAGCAGCCCGACAGGTATCTCTGGGGCCAACGTCCTGACTTTC. This codes for CASSPTGISGANVLTF.

In nucleotides, the CDR3 is TGTGCCAGTAGTACGGACAGGACTATAACCTTTAATTCACCCCTCCACTTT. As protein: CASSTDRTITFNSPLHF. The chain recombines TRBV19 with TRBJ1-6; TRBD1 matches 7 bases. Germline CDR1 is LNHDA and CDR2 is SQIVND (reference sequence). The V and J ends lost 4 bases and 6 bases, in that order; junction bases with no gene match: 12. The CDR3 has 17 residues.

V usage is TRBV4-3 and J usage is TRBJ1-1; a possible D gene is TRBD1 (5 bases). CDR1 and CDR2 (germline): LGHNA, YSLEER. The CDR3 contains 15 residues. V was clipped by 0 bases and J by 10 bases, with 18 bases between them. The CDR3 sequence is CASSQEPGQYYGAFF. The CDR3 DNA reads as TGCGCCAGCAGCCAAGAGCCAGGACAATACTATGGAGCTTTCTTT.

This clone was observed a handful of times. The gene calls are TRBV19 and TRBJ1-5; D gene ambiguous. The CDR3 runs to 15 residues. V was pared by 8 bases and J by 0 bases, with 14 bases between. CDR1 and CDR2 from the germline V gene are LNHDA and SQIVND (reference sequence). The CDR3 region has the DNA TGTGCCAGTGCGGGGAGGTTTACTAGCAATCAGCCCCAGCATTTT. It translates to CASAGRFTSNQPQHF. Looking up the rest from reference TRBV19 and TRBJ1-5 gives the full variable domain: DGGITQSPKYLFRKEGQNVTLSCEQNLNHDAMYWYRQDPGQGLRLIYYSQIVNDFQKGDIAEGYSVSREKKESFPLTVTSAQKNPTAFYLCASAGRFTSNQPQHFGDGTRLSIL.

The chain joins TRBV20-1 to TRBJ1-4; no firm D call. Germline V gene data show CDR1 as DFQATT and CDR2 as SNEGSKA (reference sequence). V lost 1 base, J lost 6 bases, and 3 bases lay in between. The CDR3 length is 11 residues. The DNA for the CDR3 is TGCAGTGCTAGAGCTGATGAAAAACTGTTTTTT. Residues: CSARADEKLFF.

The chain combines TRBV7-6 with TRBJ2-7; 7 bases map to TRBD1. The germline gives CDR1 SGHVS, CDR2 FNYEAQ. CDR3 length: 15 residues. V gave up 2 bases and J gave up 0 bases; unmatched junction bases: 4. The CDR3 DNA is TGTGCCAGCAGCTTATCCGGGACAGCCTCCTACGAGCAGTACTTC. Protein sequence: CASSLSGTASYEQYF.

This chain links TRBV7-9 with TRBJ1-4; 7 nucleotides agree with TRBD1. Germline CDR1 and CDR2: SEHNR and FQNEAQ (reference sequence). The CDR3 is 16 residues long. With V trimmed by 5 bases and J by 7 bases, 13 bases remained unmatched. CDR3 DNA sequence: TGTGCCAGCAGCCGAATAGGGGGCGCGTCTCCTGAAAAACTGTTTTTT. Translating gives CASSRIGGASPEKLFF.

The chain links TRBV13 to TRBJ2-7, with D unclear. Trimming left V 5 bases short and J 0 bases short, with 5 bases between. The CDR3 is 12 amino acids. Germline loops: CDR1 PRHDT, CDR2 FYEKMQ (reference sequence). The CDR3 DNA reads as TGTGCCAGCAGCATGAACTCCTACGAGCAGTACTTC. Protein sequence: CASSMNSYEQYF.

This sequence joins TRBV2 and TRBJ1-4; D might be TRBD1 (5 bases). The germline V gene encodes CDR1 SNHLY and CDR2 FYNNEI. Between the trimmed V and J ends, which lost 6 bases and 7 bases, there was a span of 15 bases. CDR3 length equals 14 residues. The CDR3 protein is CASRAGSPSEKLFF. CDR3 coding DNA: TGTGCCAGCAGGGCAGGGAGTCCGAGTGAAAAACTGTTTTTT.

V usage is TRBV6-4 and J usage is TRBJ2-1; 7 positions match TRBD2. The CDR3 is 16 residues long. Germline V gene lookup returns CDR1 MRHNA and CDR2 SNTAGT. V was clipped by 0 bases and J by 3 bases; unmatched bases: 5. CDR3 sequence (DNA): TGTGCCAGCAGTGACTCGAGCGGGGCCGACTACAATGAGCAGTTCTTC. This gives the protein CASSDSSGADYNEQFF.

This sequence joins TRBV5-6 and TRBJ2-7; the D is unclear. The V gene's germline CDR1 is SGHDT and CDR2 YYEEEE. This CDR3 comprises 14 residues. The V end lost 6 bases, the J end lost 1 base, and 14 bases lay between the germline ends. The CDR3 DNA follows: TGTGCCAGCAACCGTCGGAGAAGGTCCTACGAGCAGTACTTC. This codes for CASNRRRRSYEQYF.

This sequence joins TRBV4-2 and TRBJ1-1; a possible D gene is TRBD1 (5 bases). The CDR3 covers 16 residues. The ends were cut back, 0 bases at V and 4 bases at J, with 15 bases in the middle. The germline V gene has CDR1 LGHNA and CDR2 YNFKEQ. CDR3 loop: CASSQDVGGGGTEAFF. The CDR3 DNA follows: TGTGCCAGCAGCCAAGATGTTGGGGGGGGTGGCACTGAAGCTTTCTTT.

This chain links TRBV2 with TRBJ2-2; 8 positions agree with TRBD1. The length of the CDR3 is 14 residues. Germline V gene data show CDR1 as SNHLY and CDR2 as FYNNEI. The trim removed 8 bases at V and 5 bases at J, leaving 7 bases unmatched. The CDR3 protein is CASLGTGSTGELFF. CDR3 nucleotide sequence: TGTGCCAGCCTTGGGACAGGTAGTACCGGGGAGCTGTTTTTT.

The rearrangement links TRBV6-1 to TRBJ1-1; D possibly corresponds to TRBD1 (6 bases). The V gene lost 1 base and the J gene lost 1 base, with 13 bases spanning the gap. The germline V gene has CDR1 MNHNS and CDR2 SASEGT. This CDR3 is built from 16 residues. CDR3 coding DNA: TGTGCCAGCAGTGAAGTCGCCAGGGGTCCGAACACTGAAGCTTTCTTT. It codes for CASSEVARGPNTEAFF.

For the CDR3, the DNA is TGTGCCAGTAGTATTCAGAATAGCAATCAGCCCCAGCATTTT. Its protein is CASSIQNSNQPQHF. The chain employs TRBV19 and TRBJ1-5, with D hard to call. The germline V gene encodes CDR1 LNHDA and CDR2 SQIVND (reference sequence). V was cut by 3 bases and J by 0 bases, with 6 bases left in between. CDR3 length: 14 residues. The complete variable domain, with remaining parts taken from reference TRBV19 and TRBJ1-5, reads DGGITQSPKYLFRKEGQNVTLSCEQNLNHDAMYWYRQDPGQGLRLIYYSQIVNDFQKGDIAEGYSVSREKKESFPLTVTSAQKNPTAFYLCASSIQNSNQPQHFGDGTRLSIL.

This clone has just one count. V usage is TRBV6-2 or TRBV6-3 and J usage is TRBJ2-1; D call uncertain. Germline CDR1 is MNHEY and CDR2 is SVGEGT. The V end lost 6 bases, the J end lost 5 bases, and 8 bases lay between the germline ends. This CDR3 has 12 residues. The DNA of the CDR3 is TGTGCCAGCAGCAACAGTGACAATGAGCAGTTCTTC. Amino acids: CASSNSDNEQFF.

J is TRBJ1-3 and V is TRBV18, with TRBD1 matching over 8 bases. After removal of 6 bases from V and 2 bases from J, the junction contained 3 bases not matched to a gene. This CDR3 is 14 amino acids long. Germline V gene lookup returns CDR1 KGHSH and CDR2 LQKENI. Written as DNA, the CDR3 is TGTGCCAGCTCTGACAGGGGAGCTGGAAACACCATATATTTT. This codes for CASSDRGAGNTIYF.

This CDR3 is CASSPEGGGLDEQFF. CDR3 nucleotides: TGTGCCAGCAGCCCAGAGGGAGGGGGGCTTGATGAGCAGTTCTTC. The V gene is TRBV9, the J gene TRBJ2-1; the D gene is possibly TRBD2 (7 bases). Trimming stripped 4 bases from V and 8 bases from J, with 19 bases between. The CDR3 has 15 residues. Per germline, CDR1 SGDLS and CDR2 YYNGEE.

The chain employs TRBV5-4 and TRBJ1-3, with no clear D. The V gene's germline CDR1 is SGHNT and CDR2 YYREEE (reference sequence). V lost 6 bases, J lost 4 bases, and 11 bases lay in between. This CDR3 region has 13 residues. CDR3 nucleotide sequence: TGTGCCAGCAAGCCCTATGAGGGAAACACCATATATTTT. This translates into CASKPYEGNTIYF.

The chain links TRBV18 to TRBJ1-2, with D possibly matching TRBD1 (6 bases). Germline V gene sequence: CDR1 KGHSH, CDR2 LQKENI. The CDR3 covers 14 residues. V lost 8 bases and J 0 bases, leaving 13 bases between the germline ends. CDR3 amino acids: CASHQGSANYGYTF. CDR3 DNA: TGTGCCAGCCACCAGGGGTCCGCTAACTATGGCTACACCTTC. The complete variable domain, with remaining parts taken from reference TRBV18 and TRBJ1-2, reads NAGVMQNPRHLVRRRGQEARLRCSPMKGHSHVYWYRQLPEEGLKFMVYLQKENIIDESGMPKERFSAEFPKEGPSILRIQQVVRGDSAAYFCASHQGSANYGYTFGSGTRLTVV.

CDR3 bases: TGTGCCAGCAGCGCCGGGACTAGCGGGGCCTACGAGCAGTACTTC. Its protein product is CASSAGTSGAYEQYF. This chain joins TRBV5-4 and TRBJ2-7; 13 bases align to TRBD2. Germline CDR1 reads SGHNT; CDR2 reads YYREEE (reference sequence). V gave up 4 bases and J gave up 2 bases; unmatched junction bases: 3. The CDR3 extends over 15 amino acids.

The V gene is TRBV7-9, the J gene TRBJ1-3; D not resolved. Germline CDR1 reads SEHNR; CDR2 reads FQNEAQ (reference sequence). The CDR3 runs to 17 residues. The V end lost 5 bases, the J end lost 1 base, and 18 bases lay between the germline ends. The CDR3 DNA reads as TGTGCCAGCAGCCTCTATAATTCCAGGCCATCTGGAAACACCATATATTTT. It specifies CASSLYNSRPSGNTIYF.

The chain combines TRBV4-3 with TRBJ1-5, with D perhaps TRBD1 (6 bases). The V and J ends lost 0 bases and 0 bases respectively, with 9 bases between them. CDR1 and CDR2 from the germline V gene are LGHNA and YSLEER. The CDR3 has 16 amino acids. CDR3 residues: CASSQERGDSNQPQHF. The CDR3 coding sequence is TGCGCCAGCAGCCAAGAGAGGGGGGATAGCAATCAGCCCCAGCATTTT.

The chain has TRBV19 and TRBJ1-1; unclear D gene. V was cut by 6 bases and J by 1 base, with 3 bases left in between. Germline loops: CDR1 LNHDA, CDR2 SQIVND (reference sequence). The CDR3 sequence is 11 residues long. CDR3 sequence reads: CASRQNTEAFF. DNA of the CDR3: TGTGCCAGTAGACAGAACACTGAAGCTTTCTTT.

The rearrangement links TRBV7-9 to TRBJ2-6; D gene unclear. The CDR3 extends over 16 amino acids. V gave up 5 bases and J gave up 3 bases, with 14 bases separating them. CDR1 and CDR2 (germline): SEHNR, FQNEAQ (reference sequence). This chain's CDR3 is CASSAVAVGGANVLTF. CDR3 DNA: TGTGCCAGCAGCGCAGTGGCGGTGGGTGGGGCCAACGTCCTGACTTTC.

V is TRBV7-8 and J is TRBJ2-5; D may be TRBD2 (6 bases). The CDR3 covers 16 residues. The germline CDR1 and CDR2 sequences are SGHVS and FQNEAQ. The V gene lost 6 bases and the J gene lost 1 base, with 18 bases spanning the gap. As DNA, the CDR3 is TGTGCCAGCAGGGCCCACTGGCGGGGCCGCCAAGAGACCCAGTACTTC. It translates to CASRAHWRGRQETQYF.

The CDR3 bases are TGTGCCTGGAGTGTCGGCTCTGGGGCCAACGTCCTGACTTTC. Protein: CAWSVGSGANVLTF. The genes are TRBV30 and TRBJ2-6; D unclear. The germline V and J ends were trimmed by 0 bases and 0 bases, with 3 bases remaining between them. Germline CDR1 reads GTSNPN; CDR2 reads SVGIG (reference sequence). This CDR3 comprises 14 residues.